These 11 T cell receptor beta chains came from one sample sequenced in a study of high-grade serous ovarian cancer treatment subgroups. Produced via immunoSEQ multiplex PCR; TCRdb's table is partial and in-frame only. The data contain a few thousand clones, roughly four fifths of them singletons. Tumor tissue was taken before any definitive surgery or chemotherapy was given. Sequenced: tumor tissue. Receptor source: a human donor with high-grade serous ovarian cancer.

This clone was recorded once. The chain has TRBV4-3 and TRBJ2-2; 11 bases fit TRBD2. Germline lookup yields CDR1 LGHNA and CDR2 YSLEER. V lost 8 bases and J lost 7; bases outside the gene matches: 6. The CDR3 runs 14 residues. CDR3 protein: CASSLAGDDGELFF. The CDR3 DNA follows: TGCGCCAGCTCACTAGCGGGAGACGACGGGGAGCTGTTTTTT.

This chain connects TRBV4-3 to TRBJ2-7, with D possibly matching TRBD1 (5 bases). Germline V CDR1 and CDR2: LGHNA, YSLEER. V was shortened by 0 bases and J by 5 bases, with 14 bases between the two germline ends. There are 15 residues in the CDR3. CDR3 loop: CASSQDGNRYNEQYF. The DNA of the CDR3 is TGCGCCAGCAGCCAAGATGGCAACAGGTACAACGAGCAGTACTTC.

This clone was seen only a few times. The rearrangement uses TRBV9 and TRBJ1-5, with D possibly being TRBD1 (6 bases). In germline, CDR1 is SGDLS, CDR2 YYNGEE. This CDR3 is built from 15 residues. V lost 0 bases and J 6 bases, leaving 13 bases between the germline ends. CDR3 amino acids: CASSVGAGVGQPQHF. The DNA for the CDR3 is TGTGCCAGCAGCGTAGGCGCAGGGGTAGGTCAGCCCCAGCATTTT.

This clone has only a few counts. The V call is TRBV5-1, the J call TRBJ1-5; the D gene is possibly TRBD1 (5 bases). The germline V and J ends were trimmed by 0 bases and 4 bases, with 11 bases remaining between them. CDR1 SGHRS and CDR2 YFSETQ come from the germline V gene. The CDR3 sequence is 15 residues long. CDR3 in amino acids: CASSLAGGKNQPQHF. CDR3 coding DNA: TGCGCCAGCAGCTTGGCCGGGGGGAAGAATCAGCCCCAGCATTTT.

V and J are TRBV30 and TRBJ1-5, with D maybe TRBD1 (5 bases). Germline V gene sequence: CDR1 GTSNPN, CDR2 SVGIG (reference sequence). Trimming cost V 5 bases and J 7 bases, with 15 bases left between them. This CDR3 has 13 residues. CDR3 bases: TGTGCCTGGGATGGGGGGGAGGGCCAGCCCCAGCATTTT. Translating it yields CAWDGGEGQPQHF.

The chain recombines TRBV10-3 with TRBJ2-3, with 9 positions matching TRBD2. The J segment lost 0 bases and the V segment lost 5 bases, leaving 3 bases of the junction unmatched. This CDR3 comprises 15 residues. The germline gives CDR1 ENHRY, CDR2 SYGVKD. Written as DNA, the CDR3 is TGTGCCATCAGTCTCACTAGCGGGAGCACAGATACGCAGTATTTT. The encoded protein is CAISLTSGSTDTQYF.

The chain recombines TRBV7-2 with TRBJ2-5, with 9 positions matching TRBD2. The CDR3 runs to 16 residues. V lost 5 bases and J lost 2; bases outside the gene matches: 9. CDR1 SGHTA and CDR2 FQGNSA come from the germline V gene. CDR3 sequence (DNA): TGTGCCAGCAGCCCCGGGGCGGGAGGGGGACAAGAGACCCAGTACTTC. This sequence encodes CASSPGAGGGQETQYF.

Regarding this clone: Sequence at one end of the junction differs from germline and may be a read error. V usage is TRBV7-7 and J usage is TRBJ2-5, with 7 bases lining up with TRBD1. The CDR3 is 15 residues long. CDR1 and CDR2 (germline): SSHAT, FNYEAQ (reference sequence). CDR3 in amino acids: CASSLGTVRKETQYF. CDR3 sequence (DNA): TGTGCTAGCAGCCTGGGGACAGTAAGGAAAGAGACCCAGTACTTC.

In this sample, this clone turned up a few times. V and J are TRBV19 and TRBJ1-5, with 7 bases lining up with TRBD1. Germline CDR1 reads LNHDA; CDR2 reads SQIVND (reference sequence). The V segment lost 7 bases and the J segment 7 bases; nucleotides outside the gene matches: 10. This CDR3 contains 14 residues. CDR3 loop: CASTKQTGHQPQHF. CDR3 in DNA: TGTGCCAGTACCAAACAGACAGGGCACCAGCCCCAGCATTTT. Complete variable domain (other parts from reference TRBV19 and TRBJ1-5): DGGITQSPKYLFRKEGQNVTLSCEQNLNHDAMYWYRQDPGQGLRLIYYSQIVNDFQKGDIAEGYSVSREKKESFPLTVTSAQKNPTAFYLCASTKQTGHQPQHFGDGTRLSIL.

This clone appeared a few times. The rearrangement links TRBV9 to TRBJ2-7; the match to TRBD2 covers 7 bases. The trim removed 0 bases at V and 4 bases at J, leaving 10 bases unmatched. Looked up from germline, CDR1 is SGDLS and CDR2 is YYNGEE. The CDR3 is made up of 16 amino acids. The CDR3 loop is CASSVGYEAGDYEQYF. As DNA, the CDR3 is TGTGCCAGCAGCGTAGGATACGAGGCGGGGGATTACGAGCAGTACTTC.

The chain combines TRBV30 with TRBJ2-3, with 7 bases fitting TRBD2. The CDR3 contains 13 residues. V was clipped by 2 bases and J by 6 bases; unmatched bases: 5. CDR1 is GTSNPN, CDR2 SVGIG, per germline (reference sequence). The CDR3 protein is CAWSIWGGDTQYF. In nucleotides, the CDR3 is TGTGCCTGGAGTATTTGGGGAGGGGATACGCAGTATTTT.